The following is a T cell receptor (beta chain) sequence with its context. This record belongs to a study of blood T cell repertoires in COVID-19. Study-level information: The study drew acute and convalescent COVID-19 samples from the United States, Italy and Spain. PBMCs, B-cell-depleted T cells, or T cells provided the cDNA or gDNA that made up the material.

Deletions cut 1 base from V and 7 bases from J, with 23 bases between. CDR1 MGHRA and CDR2 YSYEKL come from the germline V gene. The CDR3 spans 18 residues. How the authors handled the data: Estimates of nucleated cell counts were drawn from the amplification of reference gene primers. Repertoires were generated with immunoSEQ multiplex PCR, while TCRdb's copy carries only in-frame clones and drops some. That table is the source of V, J and clone size, and D and trimming were worked out from the DNA. The sample has about 260,000 clones, 85% to 90% seen once. The TCR originated in a woman aged 40 to 50 who had recovered from COVID-19. The sequenced sample was peripheral blood. V gene TRBV4-1 combines with J gene TRBJ1-5; maybe TRBD1 (5 bases). Here the CDR3 reads CASSQAMPGLTVRQPQHF. In nucleotides, the CDR3 is TGCGCCAGCAGCCAAGCTATGCCGGGACTTACGGTCAGGCAGCCCCAGCATTTT.